Below, 24 T cell receptor beta chains from the same sample are listed, as sequenced in a study of regulatory T cells in long-lasting Graves disease. CDR3-region Arm-PCR and iRepertoire HTBI primers produced the TCR beta libraries. TCRdb reprocessed the multiplex PCR reads with MiXCR, giving one entry per CDR3 protein. The repertoire holds 350,000 to 500,000 distinct CDR3 sequences, with less than 15% as singletons. Time point defined: newly diagnosed GD, antithyroid drugs for less than 3 months. With RNA extracted from PBMCs as input, the TCR library was made. Another study also made use of these data, one on T cells in Graves' hyperthyroidism and ophthalmopathy.

Sample: peripheral blood mononuclear cells (PBMCs), taken at new diagnosis, from a patient treated with antithyroid drugs. All receptors derive from a woman in her 50s with Graves disease.

This clonotype appeared many times. The CDR3 bases are TGTGCCAGCAGCTTACTAGCGGGAGGGCCAGGGGATGAGCAGTTCTTC. Its translation: CASSLLAGGPGDEQFF. The chain is built from TRBV7-9 and TRBJ2-1; 12 bases match TRBD2. Per germline, CDR1 SEHNR and CDR2 FQNEAQ (reference sequence). The CDR3 length is 16 residues. After removal of 2 bases from V and 8 bases from J, the junction contained 7 bases not matched to a gene.

This clonotype was recorded many times. V usage is TRBV28 and J usage is TRBJ2-7; D remains unclear. Germline V gene sequence: CDR1 MDHEN, CDR2 SYDVKM. V was pared by 5 bases and J by 0 bases, with 8 bases between. This CDR3 has 13 amino acids. CDR3 DNA: TGTGCCAGCAGTGGCCCCCTCTCCTACGAGCAGTACTTC. As protein: CASSGPLSYEQYF. Full variable domain (rest looked up from reference TRBV28 and TRBJ2-7): DVKVTQSSRYLVKRTGEKVFLECVQDMDHENMFWYRQDPGLGLRLIYFSYDVKMKEKGDIPEGYSVSREKKERFSLILESASTNQTSMYLCASSGPLSYEQYFGPGTRLTVT.

In regard to this clonotype: Being one base from a much bigger clone, this may be a read error. The genes are TRBV30 and TRBJ2-1, with D hard to call. V was clipped by 5 bases and J by 2 bases, with 10 bases between them. CDR3 size: 13 residues. Germline-derived CDR1 and CDR2 are GTSNPN and SVGIG (reference sequence). CDR3 sequence (DNA): TGTGCCTGGGACAAGGGAACCTACAATGAGCAGTTCTTC. The encoded protein is CAWDKGTYNEQFF.

There are many counts of this clonotype. This chain joins TRBV6-1 and TRBJ1-4; 7 bases fit TRBD1. V lost 0 bases to trimming and J lost 4 bases; unmatched junction nucleotides: 8. The length of the CDR3 is 17 residues. CDR1 and CDR2 from the germline V gene are MNHNS and SASEGT. The CDR3 DNA follows: TGTGCCAGCAGTGAAGCACCTACGGACAGGCTTAATGAAAAACTGTTTTTT. Translation: CASSEAPTDRLNEKLFF.

The sample holds a few counts of this clonotype. The chain recombines TRBV5-1 with TRBJ2-4; 7 bases agree with TRBD2. Trimming took 5 bases from V and 7 from J; bases not matched to a gene: 12. Germline lookup yields CDR1 SGHRS and CDR2 YFSETQ. The CDR3 totals 15 residues. CDR3 in amino acids: CASSPGRVGRNIQYF. For the CDR3, the DNA is TGCGCCAGCAGTCCTGGACGCGTCGGGAGGAACATTCAGTACTTC.

This clonotype was seen ten or more times. A junction end diverges from the germline sequence, so it may reflect a read error. The chain links TRBV7-6 to TRBJ2-5, with D possibly TRBD2 on 5 matching bases. CDR1 is SGHVS, CDR2 FNYEAQ, per germline. The CDR3 contains 13 residues. In DNA, the CDR3 is TGTGCCAGCAGCCTAGCCCCCCAAGAGACCCAGTACTTC. Protein product: CASSLAPQETQYF. Full variable domain (rest looked up from reference TRBV7-6 and TRBJ2-5): GAGVSQSPRYKVTKRGQDVALRCDPISGHVSLYWYRQALGQGPEFLTYFNYEAQQDKSGLPNDRFSAERPEGSISTLTIQRTEQRDSAMYRCASSLAPQETQYFGPGTRLLVL.

A remark on this clonotype: A much larger clone lies a single base off, so this may be a read error. The genes are TRBV28 and TRBJ2-7, with 7 bases that match TRBD1. J gave up 0 bases and V 8 bases, and 10 bases lay outside the gene matches. The CDR3 sequence is 15 residues long. Per the germline V gene, CDR1 is MDHEN and CDR2 is SYDVKM. The CDR3, as DNA: TGTGCCAGCCAAACAGGGGTTCCTCACTCCTACGAGCAGTACTTC. As protein: CASQTGVPHSYEQYF.

Ten or more counts support this clonotype. The rearrangement uses TRBV6-5 and TRBJ1-1; the D is unclear. This CDR3 contains 15 residues. Germline V gene lookup returns CDR1 MNHEY and CDR2 SVGAGI. Trimming took 0 bases from V and 0 from J, leaving 8 bases between them. CDR3 sequence (DNA): TGTGCCAGCAGTTACTCAATCATAATGAACACTGAAGCTTTCTTT. Encoded protein: CASSYSIIMNTEAFF.

This clonotype was observed at least ten times. The chain combines TRBV6-1 with TRBJ2-1, with 11 bases lining up with TRBD2. The V gene end was trimmed by 10 bases and the J gene end by 0 bases; junction bases not matched to a gene: 2. The length of the CDR3 is 14 residues. Looked up from germline, CDR1 is MNHNS and CDR2 is SASEGT. CDR3 sequence reads: CATGLAGSYNEQFF. CDR3 in DNA: TGTGCCACTGGACTAGCGGGCTCCTACAATGAGCAGTTCTTC.

This clonotype came up many times. The chain has TRBV28 and TRBJ1-2; D possibly corresponds to TRBD1 (5 bases). This CDR3 region has 12 residues. Germline CDR1 is MDHEN and CDR2 is SYDVKM. The V gene lost 3 bases and the J gene lost 3 bases, with 5 bases spanning the gap. DNA for the CDR3: TGTGCCAGCAGTTTCAGGGACTATGGCTACACCTTC. Translated: CASSFRDYGYTF.

The chain couples TRBV3-1 to TRBJ2-1; possibly TRBD2 for D (6 bases). V gave up 3 bases and J gave up 0 bases, with 15 bases separating them. The CDR3 length is 17 residues. CDR1 and CDR2 (germline): LGHDT, YNNKEL (reference sequence). The CDR3 spells CASSHVLGGSSYNEQFF. CDR3 in DNA: TGTGCCAGCAGCCATGTTCTTGGGGGGAGCTCCTACAATGAGCAGTTCTTC.

This clonotype was seen repeatedly, ten times or more. The chain uses TRBV24-1 and TRBJ2-5; maybe TRBD2 (6 bases). This CDR3 comprises 12 residues. V shed 4 bases and J shed 4 bases, with 6 bases lying between them. Germline V CDR1 and CDR2: KGHDR, SFDVKD. The CDR3 DNA follows: TGTGCCACCAGTGAGGAGGGAGAGACCCAGTACTTC. The encoded protein is CATSEEGETQYF.

This clonotype occurred many times. The chain uses TRBV28 and TRBJ1-4, with unresolved D. The CDR3 runs 14 residues. The V end was cut by 2 bases, the J end by 11 bases, with 15 bases between. The germline V gene has CDR1 MDHEN and CDR2 SYDVKM. CDR3 sequence reads: CASSLRGLGEKLFF. The CDR3, as DNA: TGTGCCAGCAGTTTAAGAGGGTTGGGAGAGAAACTGTTTTTT. Together with reference TRBV28 and TRBJ1-4, the CDR3 gives the full variable domain: DVKVTQSSRYLVKRTGEKVFLECVQDMDHENMFWYRQDPGLGLRLIYFSYDVKMKEKGDIPEGYSVSREKKERFSLILESASTNQTSMYLCASSLRGLGEKLFFGSGTQLSVL.

This clonotype has more than one count but fewer than ten. The J gene is TRBJ2-7, the V gene TRBV6-2 or TRBV6-3; D not certain. The germline V gene has CDR1 MNHEY and CDR2 SVGEGT. Trimming cost V 0 bases and J 2 bases, with 8 bases left between them. The CDR3 contains 14 residues. CDR3 in DNA: TGTGCCAGCAGTTACTCGTCCCCCCCCTACGAGCAGTACTTC. As protein: CASSYSSPPYEQYF.

This clonotype has ten or more counts. J is TRBJ1-2 and V is TRBV28; 10 bases match TRBD1. The CDR3 is 16 residues long. In germline, CDR1 is MDHEN, CDR2 SYDVKM. The J segment lost 2 bases and the V segment lost 6 bases, leaving 9 bases of the junction unmatched. The CDR3 sequence is CASRYTPGQGNYGYTF. In DNA, the CDR3 is TGTGCCAGCAGATACACCCCGGGACAGGGGAACTATGGCTACACCTTC.

In this sample, this clonotype turned up a few times. The chain recombines TRBV4-1 with TRBJ2-1; TRBD2 agrees at 11 bases. The germline CDR1 and CDR2 sequences are MGHRA and YSYEKL. V was clipped by 8 bases and J by 1 base; unmatched bases: 4. This CDR3 is built from 15 residues. DNA for the CDR3: TGCGCCAGCGCACTAGCGGGAGAGTCCTACAATGAGCAGTTCTTC. Encoded protein: CASALAGESYNEQFF.

Points on this clonotype: An end of the junction does not agree with germline; a read error may underlie this. The J gene is TRBJ2-1, the V gene TRBV19; 10 bases line up with TRBD2. This CDR3 has 19 amino acids. Germline loops: CDR1 LNHDA, CDR2 SQIVND (reference sequence). The CDR3 DNA sequence: TGTGCCAGTAGTAGCGGGGCTAGCGGGAGTGGTAGCTCCTACAATGAGCAGCTCTTC. It is translated as CASSSGASGSGSSYNEQLF.

This clonotype occurred many times. The V gene is TRBV2, the J gene TRBJ2-2; 8 bases are shared with TRBD2. The germline V gene encodes CDR1 SNHLY and CDR2 FYNNEI. The CDR3 contains 15 residues. The V and J ends lost 4 bases and 5 bases, in that order; junction bases with no gene match: 6. DNA for the CDR3: TGTGCCAGCAGTGCTTCGGGACTAGTGACCGGGGAGCTGTTTTTT. Translation gives CASSASGLVTGELFF.

This clonotype was seen many times. At one boundary the junction diverges from the germline segment, which might be a read error. V gene TRBV2 combines with J gene TRBJ2-1; 7 bases line up with TRBD2. The CDR3 runs 14 residues. Germline V gene lookup returns CDR1 SNHLY and CDR2 FYNNEI. CDR3 in DNA: TGTGCCAGCAGTGTAGGGACTACTTACAGTGAGCAGTTCTTC. Its protein is CASSVGTTYSEQFF.

This clonotype came up many times. V usage is TRBV30 and J usage is TRBJ1-5; TRBD1 is a possible D gene (6 bases). Trimming removed 1 base at V and 2 bases at J, with 9 bases between. This CDR3 spans 14 amino acids. Germline loops: CDR1 GTSNPN, CDR2 SVGIG (reference sequence). DNA of the CDR3: TGTGCCTGGAGTGCACAGGGAGGCAATCAGCCCCAGCATTTT. Protein product: CAWSAQGGNQPQHF.

This clonotype was seen more than once but under ten times. CDR3 sequence (DNA): TGCGCCAGCAGCCCGGAAGGGGTGTTAGATGAGCAGTACTTC. It is translated as CASSPEGVLDEQYF. The chain joins TRBV5-1 to TRBJ2-7, with D tentatively TRBD1 (5 bases). Trimming cost V 4 bases and J 7 bases, with 18 bases left between them. This CDR3 comprises 14 residues. From germline, CDR1 is SGHRS and CDR2 YFSETQ. The full variable domain, with the rest looked up from reference TRBV5-1 and TRBJ2-7, is KAGVTQTPRYLIKTRGQQVTLSCSPISGHRSVSWYQQTPGQGLQFLFEYFSETQRNKGNFPGRFSGRQFSNSRSEMNVSTLELGDSALYLCASSPEGVLDEQYFGPGTRLTVT.

The V call is TRBV4-2, the J call TRBJ2-3; a possible D gene is TRBD2 (7 bases). The CDR3 has 15 amino acids. Germline V gene sequence: CDR1 LGHNA, CDR2 YNFKEQ. The V end lost 7 bases, the J end lost 2 bases, and 16 bases lay between the germline ends. The CDR3 DNA reads TGTGCCAGCAAGGGGGGGGGACCTAACACAGATACGCAGTATTTT. Its protein is CASKGGGPNTDTQYF.

The rearrangement uses TRBV30 and TRBJ2-3, with 8 bases fitting TRBD2. Looked up from germline, CDR1 is GTSNPN and CDR2 is SVGIG (reference sequence). The trim removed 2 bases at V and 2 bases at J, leaving 6 bases unmatched. CDR3 length: 15 amino acids. CDR3 in amino acids: CAWSLGTRLTDTQYF. CDR3 nucleotide sequence: TGTGCCTGGAGTCTTGGGACTAGGCTCACAGATACGCAGTATTTT.

The chain couples TRBV28 to TRBJ1-3, with 7 bases matching TRBD1. Germline loops: CDR1 MDHEN, CDR2 SYDVKM. The V gene end was trimmed by 5 bases and the J gene end by 1 base; junction bases not matched to a gene: 8. This CDR3 is built from 16 residues. CDR3 nucleotide sequence: TGTGCCAGCAGTAGTCCCAGGGGGACTTCTGGAAACACCATATATTTT. This gives the protein CASSSPRGTSGNTIYF.